The sequence of this T cell receptor (beta chain) was determined in a study of blood T cell repertoires in COVID-19. Study summary: There were acute and convalescent COVID-19 samples, and they came from the United States, Italy and Spain. In each case, the material was cDNA or gDNA derived from T cells, B-cell-depleted T cells, or PBMCs.

Original processing methods: Reference gene primer amplification yielded estimated nucleated cell counts. Clones were read by immunoSEQ multiplex PCR, and TCRdb kept only the in-frame ones, dropping some. D and trimming come from the DNA, and the V and J calls and clone size come from that table. Among about 93,000 clones, 90% were seen once, and the ten largest hold about 1.5%. V was cut by 0 bases and J by 3 bases, with 10 bases left in between. CDR3 length: 15 residues. Germline values: CDR1 SGHDT, CDR2 YYEEEE. The J gene is TRBJ1-5, the V gene TRBV5-6; tentatively, D is TRBD1 (6 bases). Specimen: peripheral blood. The origin of this receptor is a human donor with active COVID-19. The donor label of this sample is uncertain. CDR3 sequence reads: CASSLAGQVNQPQHF. CDR3 sequence (DNA): TGTGCCAGCAGCTTGGCGGGACAAGTCAATCAGCCCCAGCATTTT. The entire variable domain, with the rest obtained from reference TRBV5-6 and TRBJ1-5, is as follows: DAGVTQSPTHLIKTRGQQVTLRCSPKSGHDTVSWYQQALGQGPQFIFQYYEEEERQRGNFPDRFSGHQFPNYSSELNVNALLLGDSALYLCASSLAGQVNQPQHFGDGTRLSIL.